The TCR beta chain described here comes from a study of human T cells and chemical hapten exposure. Study as a whole: A 2 cm by 2 cm inner upper arm patch received 2% DPC for sensitization. Study-level findings and limits: Sensitization with DPC brought no change to TCRs above 1 in 1000 in frequency.

TCRdb independently ran MiXCR on the RACE reads; one entry per CDR3 protein. The profile shows approximately 400,000 distinct CDR3 sequences, roughly 5% of them singletons. This clonotype appeared many times. Its specificity is unknown. Time point defined: patch test 1, 2 weeks after DPC sensitization. Regarding treatment: therapeutic diphenylcyclopropenone sensitization with weekly scalp DPC. Patients had alopecia, were aged 18 to 70, and were not pregnant. The sequenced sample was whole blood, obtained in connection with sensitization to the hapten diphenylcyclopropenone (DPC). This TCR came from a woman aged 45-65 years with alopecia areata. Some clones in this sample may be carry-over from other donors' samples.

CDR3 region: CASSPGQGGDEQYF. Here the CDR3 DNA reads TGTGCCAGCAGTCCCGGACAGGGTGGGGACGAGCAGTACTTC. The rearrangement uses TRBV28 and TRBJ2-7; 8 bases align to TRBD1. This CDR3 is built from 14 residues. Looked up from germline, CDR1 is MDHEN and CDR2 is SYDVKM. Trimming at V came to 5 bases and at J to 5 bases, leaving 8 bases not matched to a gene.